The clone carrying this T cell receptor beta chain was detected a few times. The sample is drawn from a study of shared T cell receptors in the human thymus. The protocol was immunoSEQ multiplex PCR, while the TCRdb copy is restricted to in-frame clones and leaves out a portion. This sample yields just under 550,000 clones, of which around 78% are seen a single time; 0.013% belongs to the top ten. These data were likewise used in another study, on human thymus T cells. That study reports: Donation was from healthy Finnish infants who were having corrective surgery that addressed congenital heart defects. Thymic and blood repertoires seemed to favor certain V and J genes.

The receptor was isolated from a boy younger than two with a congenital heart defect. Sequenced material: thymocytes.

CDR3 coding DNA: TGTGCCAGCAGCTTGTGTCGGCGGACAGGGGAGAAGGGGGGGCAGTACTTC. This codes for CASSLCRRTGEKGGQYF. The chain combines TRBV5-6 with TRBJ2-5; 9 bases are shared with TRBD1. The CDR3 totals 17 residues. V shed 1 base and J 11 bases; nucleotides not matched to a gene: 18. From germline, CDR1 is SGHDT and CDR2 YYEEEE.